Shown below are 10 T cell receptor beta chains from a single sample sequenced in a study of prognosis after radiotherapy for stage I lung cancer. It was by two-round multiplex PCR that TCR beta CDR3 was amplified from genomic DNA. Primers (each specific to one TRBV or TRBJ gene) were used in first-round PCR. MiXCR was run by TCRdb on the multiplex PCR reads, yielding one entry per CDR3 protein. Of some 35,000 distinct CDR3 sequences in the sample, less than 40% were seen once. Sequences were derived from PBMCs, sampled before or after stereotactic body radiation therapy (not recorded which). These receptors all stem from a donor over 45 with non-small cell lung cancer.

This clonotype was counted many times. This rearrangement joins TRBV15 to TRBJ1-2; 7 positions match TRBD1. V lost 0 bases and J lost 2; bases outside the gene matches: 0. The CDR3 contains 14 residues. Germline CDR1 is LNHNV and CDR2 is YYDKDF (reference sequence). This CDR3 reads CATSREDRNYGYTF. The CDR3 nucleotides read TGTGCCACCAGCAGAGAGGACAGGAACTATGGCTACACCTTC.

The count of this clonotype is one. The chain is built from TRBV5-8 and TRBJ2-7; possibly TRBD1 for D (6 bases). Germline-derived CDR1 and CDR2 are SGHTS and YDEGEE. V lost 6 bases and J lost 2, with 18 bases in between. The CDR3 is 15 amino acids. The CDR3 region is CASINQGSPTYEQYF. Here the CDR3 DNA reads TGTGCCAGCATCAACCAGGGGTCGCCTACCTACGAGCAGTACTTC.

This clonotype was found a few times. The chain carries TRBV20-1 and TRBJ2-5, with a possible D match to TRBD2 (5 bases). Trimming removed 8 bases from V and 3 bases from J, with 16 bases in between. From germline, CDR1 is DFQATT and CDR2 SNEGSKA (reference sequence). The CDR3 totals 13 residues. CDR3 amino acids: CSTQTGIEETQYF. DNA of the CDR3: TGCAGTACCCAAACCGGGATCGAAGAGACCCAGTACTTC.

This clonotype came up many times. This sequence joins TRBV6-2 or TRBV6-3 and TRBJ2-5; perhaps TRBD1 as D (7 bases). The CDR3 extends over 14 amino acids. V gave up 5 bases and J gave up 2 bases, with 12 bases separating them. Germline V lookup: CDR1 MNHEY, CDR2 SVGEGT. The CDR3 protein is CASSGGGQQETQYF. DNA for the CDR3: TGTGCCAGCAGTGGAGGGGGACAGCAAGAGACCCAGTACTTC.

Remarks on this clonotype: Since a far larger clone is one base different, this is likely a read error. The CDR3 spells CASMRDRGPGYGYTF. The CDR3 nucleotides are TGTGCCAGCATGAGGGACAGGGGGCCTGGCTATGGCTACACCTTC. The rearrangement links TRBV6-9 to TRBJ1-2, with TRBD1 matching over 12 bases. J lost 4 bases, V lost 7 bases, and 7 bases had no gene match. The CDR3 is 15 amino acids. The germline V gene has CDR1 MNHGY and CDR2 SVAAGI.

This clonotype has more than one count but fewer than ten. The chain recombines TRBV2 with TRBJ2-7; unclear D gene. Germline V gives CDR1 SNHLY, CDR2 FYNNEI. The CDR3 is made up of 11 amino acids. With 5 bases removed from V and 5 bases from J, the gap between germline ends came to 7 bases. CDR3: CASSQIDEQYF. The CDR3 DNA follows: TGTGCCAGCAGTCAGATAGACGAGCAGTACTTC.

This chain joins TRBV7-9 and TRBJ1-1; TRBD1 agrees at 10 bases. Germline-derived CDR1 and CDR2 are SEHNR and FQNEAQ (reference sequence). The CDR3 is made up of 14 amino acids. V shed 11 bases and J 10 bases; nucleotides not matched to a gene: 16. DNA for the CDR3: TGTGCCTTAGGGGGCCGGGACAGGGGAGGGACAGCTTTCTTT. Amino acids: CALGGRDRGGTAFF.

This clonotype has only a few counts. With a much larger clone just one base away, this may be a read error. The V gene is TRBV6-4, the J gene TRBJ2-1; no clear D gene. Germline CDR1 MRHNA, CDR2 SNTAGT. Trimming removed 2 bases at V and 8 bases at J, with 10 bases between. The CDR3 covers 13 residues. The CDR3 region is CASSDEFVDEQFF. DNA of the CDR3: TGTGCCAGCAGTGACGAGTTTGTCGATGAGCAGTTCTTC.

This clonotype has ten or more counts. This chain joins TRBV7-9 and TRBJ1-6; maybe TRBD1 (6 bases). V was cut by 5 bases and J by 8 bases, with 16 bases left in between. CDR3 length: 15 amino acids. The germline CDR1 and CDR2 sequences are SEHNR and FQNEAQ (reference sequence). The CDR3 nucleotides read TGTGCCAGCAGCCAGTCAGGGGCCGGGGATTCACCCCTCCACTTT. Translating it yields CASSQSGAGDSPLHF. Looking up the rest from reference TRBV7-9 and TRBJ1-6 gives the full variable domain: DTGVSQNPRHKITKRGQNVTFRCDPISEHNRLYWYRQTLGQGPEFLTYFQNEAQLEKSRLLSDRFSAERPKGSFSTLEIQRTEQGDSAMYLCASSQSGAGDSPLHFGNGTRLTVT.

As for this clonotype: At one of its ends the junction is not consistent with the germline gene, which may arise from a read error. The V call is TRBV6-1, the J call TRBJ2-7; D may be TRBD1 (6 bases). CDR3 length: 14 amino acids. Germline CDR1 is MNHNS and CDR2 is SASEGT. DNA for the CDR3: TGTGCCAGCAGAGGGGAACAGGGTGGTTACGAGCATTACTTC. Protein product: CASRGEQGGYEHYF.